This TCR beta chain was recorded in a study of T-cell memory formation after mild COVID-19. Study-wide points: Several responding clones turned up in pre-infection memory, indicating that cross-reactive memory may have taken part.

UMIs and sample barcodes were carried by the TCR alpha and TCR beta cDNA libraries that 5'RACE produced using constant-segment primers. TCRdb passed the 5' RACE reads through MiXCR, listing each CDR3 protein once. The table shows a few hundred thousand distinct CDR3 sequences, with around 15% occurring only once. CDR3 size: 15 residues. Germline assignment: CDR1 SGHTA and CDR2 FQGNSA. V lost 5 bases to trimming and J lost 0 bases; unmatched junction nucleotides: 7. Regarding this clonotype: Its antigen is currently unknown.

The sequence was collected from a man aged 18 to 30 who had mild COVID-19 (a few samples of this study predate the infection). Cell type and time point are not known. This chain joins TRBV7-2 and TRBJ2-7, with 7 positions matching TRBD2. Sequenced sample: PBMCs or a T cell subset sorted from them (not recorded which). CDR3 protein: CASSRTSGASYEQYF. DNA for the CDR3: TGTGCCAGCAGCCGAACGAGCGGGGCCTCCTACGAGCAGTACTTC.